A selection of T cell receptor beta chains follows, all from one sample in a study of shared clonotypes between healthy human individuals. The repertoire was sequenced with immunoSEQ multiplex PCR; TCRdb's copy has only in-frame clones and lacks some. The sample has 1.5 million to 1.9 million clones, 98% seen once. The sequenced material came from naive CD4+ T cells sorted from blood. All receptors come from a man aged 30 to 39 in good health. Each CDR3 is given with its conserved first and last residue. The D gene is left open where the match is weak. The size entry is marked missing in some rows and otherwise reads once, few, many or a size class.

.,TRBV6-1,TRBJ2-2,TRBD2,CASSGGLAGGSGELFF
.,TRBV4-3,TRBJ2-3,.,CASSQESTGPHADTQYF
.,TRBV7-9,TRBJ2-5,.,CASSLVVGPQETQYF
.,TRBV5-1,TRBJ2-7,.,CASSSRGGRTYGQYF
.,TRBV6-7,TRBJ2-7,TRBD2,CASSENRLAGASYEQYF
.,TRBV4-1,TRBJ2-3,.,CASSPPLQGTVTQYF
.,TRBV4-3,TRBJ2-1,.,CASSQDATGNYNEQFF
once,TRBV10-1,TRBJ2-7,.,CASSPGGLTYEQYF
.,TRBV30,TRBJ2-6,.,CAWSVGTPGANVLTF
.,TRBV5-1,TRBJ2-1,TRBD2,CASSYLPGLAGGSSYNEQFF